This T cell receptor (beta chain) stems from a study of vaccination and CD4 T cells after COVID-19. The CDR3 spans 16 residues. V lost 6 bases and J lost 2, with 17 bases in between. Looked up from germline, CDR1 is MNHNS and CDR2 is SASEGT. The Oncomine TCR Beta short-read assay sequenced DNA from cultured CD4+ T cells. MiXCR was run by TCRdb on the PCR reads, yielding one entry per CDR3 protein. The sample carries about 21,000 distinct CDR3 sequences, roughly three fifths recorded once. The treatment denotes: roughly 11-day PBMC culture with coronavirus spike peptide pools or control peptides (ViraFEST assay). The table lists this clonotype with a few counts. Its antigen is currently unknown.

This receptor was identified in a human donor who had recovered from COVID-19. This chain links TRBV6-1 with TRBJ1-5; D possibly corresponds to TRBD1 (6 bases). Sequenced sample: CD4+ T cells from blood, cultured in vitro. CDR3 residues: CASRSKPGEGNQPQHF. In DNA, the CDR3 is TGTGCCAGCAGATCGAAACCAGGGGAGGGCAATCAGCCCCAGCATTTT.